Included here is one TCR beta chain sequence, with context. Per the original data handling: Using reference gene primer amplification, nucleated cell counts were estimated. The repertoire was sequenced with immunoSEQ multiplex PCR; TCRdb's copy has only in-frame clones and lacks some. The V and J calls and the clone size are those of that table, but D and trimming were determined from the DNA. The sample comprises about 69,000 clones, about four fifths of which are singletons, and approximately 50% rests with the top ten. V was pared by 5 bases and J by 8 bases, with 4 bases of the junction left unmatched. The CDR3 is 13 residues long. The V gene's germline CDR1 is KGHSH and CDR2 LQKENI. The sample is drawn from a study of blood T cell repertoires in COVID-19. Looking at the study overall: Specimens from acute and convalescent COVID-19 originated in the United States, Italy and Spain. T cells, B-cell-depleted T cells, or PBMCs supplied cDNA or gDNA.

This sequence originates from a human donor in a cohort sampled during active COVID-19. Specimen: peripheral blood. This chain joins TRBV18 and TRBJ1-4; TRBD1 matches at 8 bases. The CDR3, as DNA: TGTGCCAGCTCAAGGACAGGGACCGAAAAACTGTTTTTT. This translates into CASSRTGTEKLFF.